This is a list of T cell receptor beta chains from one sample in a study of cytomegalovirus exposure and HLA in healthy donors. TCRdb's table, derived via immunoSEQ multiplex PCR, lists solely in-frame clones and lacks some. The data show 80,000 to 100,000 clones, about 80% seen once. The specimen sequenced was PBMCs. These TCRs come from a man in his late teens or twenties in good health and CMV-seropositive. CDR3s include the opening cysteine and the closing phenylalanine or tryptophan. Each record gives: J gene, clone size, D gene, V gene, CDR3 DNA, CDR3 protein. A D gene is named only where the DNA matches it firmly. The size of a clone is reported for some rows only, either as once, few or many, or as a class for expanded clones.

>TRBJ2-7|.|TRBD1|TRBV6-1
TGTGCCAGCAGTGACGGACAGGGGGCGCGTCCCTACGAGCAGTACTTC
CASSDGQGARPYEQYF
>TRBJ1-3|.|.|TRBV10-2
TGCGCCAGCCTGGACTGGTCCTCTGGAAACACCATATATTTT
CASLDWSSGNTIYF
>TRBJ2-5|.|TRBD2|TRBV25-1
TGTGCCAGCAGTGACGGACTAGTTCGAGAGACCCAGTACTTC
CASSDGLVRETQYF
>TRBJ1-5|.|.|TRBV5-5
TGTGCCAGCAGCTTGGCAGGGCTCAATCAGCCCCAGCATTTT
CASSLAGLNQPQHF
>TRBJ2-3|.|TRBD2|TRBV6-4
TGTGCCAGCAGTGAAAGCGGGGGCGGGGGCACAGATACGCAGTATTTT
CASSESGGGGTDTQYF
>TRBJ1-5|.|.|TRBV7-6
TGTGCCAGCAGCCGCGGCCCGGACAATCAGCCCCAGCATTTT
CASSRGPDNQPQHF
>TRBJ2-7|.|.|TRBV7-6
TGTGCCAGCAGCTTAAGTCTAGATGGAAGCGAGCAGTACTTC
CASSLSLDGSEQYF
>TRBJ2-7|few|TRBD1|TRBV6-1
TGTGCCAGCAGTACGGACAGGGTGCACGAGCAGTACTTC
CASSTDRVHEQYF
>TRBJ1-2|.|.|TRBV14
TGTGCCAGCAGCCAAGACTATCCCACGGGTTGGGGCTACACCTTC
CASSQDYPTGWGYTF
>TRBJ1-5|.|.|TRBV2
TGTGCCAGCAGGGAGGGTTTGGAGCCCCAGCATTTT
CASREGLEPQHF
>TRBJ2-7|.|TRBD1|TRBV4-1
TGCGCCAGCAGCCAAGAAAACAGGGGGCAATACGAGCAGTACTTC
CASSQENRGQYEQYF
>TRBJ2-7|.|.|TRBV27
TGTGCCAGCAGTTTCTCCGGTCTGTCCTACGAGCAGTACTTC
CASSFSGLSYEQYF
>TRBJ1-3|.|.|TRBV5-1
TGCGCCAGCAGCCGTAGCATAAAAGCCTCTGGAAACACCATATATTTT
CASSRSIKASGNTIYF
>TRBJ2-7|.|.|TRBV5-1
TGCGCCAGCAGCTCTGAACGGTACGAGCAGTACTTC
CASSSERYEQYF
>TRBJ1-1|few|TRBD1|TRBV6-4
TGTGCCAGCAGTGCGACAGGGGGTACTGAAGCTTTCTTT
CASSATGGTEAFF
>TRBJ2-7|.|TRBD2|TRBV27
TGTGCCAGCAGTTTACTCCAGCCGGGGGGCTCCTACGAGCAGTACTTC
CASSLLQPGGSYEQYF